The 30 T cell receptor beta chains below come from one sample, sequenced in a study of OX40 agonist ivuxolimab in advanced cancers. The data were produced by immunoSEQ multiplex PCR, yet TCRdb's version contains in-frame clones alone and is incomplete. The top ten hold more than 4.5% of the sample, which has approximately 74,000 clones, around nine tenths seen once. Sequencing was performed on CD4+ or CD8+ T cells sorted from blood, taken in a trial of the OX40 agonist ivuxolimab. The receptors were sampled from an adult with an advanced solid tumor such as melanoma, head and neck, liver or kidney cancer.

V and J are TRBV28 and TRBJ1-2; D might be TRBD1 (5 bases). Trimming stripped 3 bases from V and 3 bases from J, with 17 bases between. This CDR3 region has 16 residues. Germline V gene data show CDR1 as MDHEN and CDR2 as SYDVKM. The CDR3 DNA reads TGTGCCAGCAGTTTCCGGGTTGGGGGTCTTGACTATGGCTACACCTTC. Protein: CASSFRVGGLDYGYTF.

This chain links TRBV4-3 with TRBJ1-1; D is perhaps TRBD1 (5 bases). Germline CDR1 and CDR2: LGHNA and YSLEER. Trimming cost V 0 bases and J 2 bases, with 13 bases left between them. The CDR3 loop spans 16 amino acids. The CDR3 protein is CASSQDLGRANTEAFF. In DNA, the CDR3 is TGCGCCAGCAGCCAAGACCTGGGGCGAGCCAACACTGAAGCTTTCTTT.

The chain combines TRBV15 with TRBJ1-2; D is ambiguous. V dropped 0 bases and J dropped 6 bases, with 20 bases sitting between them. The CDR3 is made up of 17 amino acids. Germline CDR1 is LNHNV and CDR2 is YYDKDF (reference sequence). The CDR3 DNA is TGTGCCACCAGCAGAGACAAGACACTGGCCCCCTCTAATGGCTACACCTTC. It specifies CATSRDKTLAPSNGYTF.

The CDR3 DNA follows: TGTGCCAGCAGTTTTCGGGCACCTATCTCTGGAAACACCATATATTTT. Amino acid sequence: CASSFRAPISGNTIYF. J is TRBJ1-3 and V is TRBV28, with D hard to call. V lost 3 bases, J lost 0 bases, and 12 bases lay in between. The CDR3 is 16 amino acids. Germline V gives CDR1 MDHEN, CDR2 SYDVKM.

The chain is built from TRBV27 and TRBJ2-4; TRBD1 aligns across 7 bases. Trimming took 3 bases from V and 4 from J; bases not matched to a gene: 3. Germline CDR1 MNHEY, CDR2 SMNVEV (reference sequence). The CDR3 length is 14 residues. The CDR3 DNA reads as TGTGCCAGCAGTTTTAGGGGACAGAAAAACATTCAGTACTTC. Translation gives CASSFRGQKNIQYF.

Here the CDR3 DNA reads TGTGCCAGCAGTCTAGCGAACACAGATACGCAGTATTTT. As protein: CASSLANTDTQYF. The chain couples TRBV27 to TRBJ2-3, with D perhaps TRBD2 (6 bases). The CDR3 contains 13 residues. Trimming left V 5 bases short and J 2 bases short, with 8 bases between. CDR1 and CDR2 from the germline V gene are MNHEY and SMNVEV (reference sequence).

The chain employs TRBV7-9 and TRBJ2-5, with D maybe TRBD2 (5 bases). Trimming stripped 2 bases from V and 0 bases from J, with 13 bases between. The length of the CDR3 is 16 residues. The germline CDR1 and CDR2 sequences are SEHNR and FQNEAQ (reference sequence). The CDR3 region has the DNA TGTGCCAGCAGCTTATTTTCGGGCGGGTACCAAGAGACCCAGTACTTC. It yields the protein CASSLFSGGYQETQYF.

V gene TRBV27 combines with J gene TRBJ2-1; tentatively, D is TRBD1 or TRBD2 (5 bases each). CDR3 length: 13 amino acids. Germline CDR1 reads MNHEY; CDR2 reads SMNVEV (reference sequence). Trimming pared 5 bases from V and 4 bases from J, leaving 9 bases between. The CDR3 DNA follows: TGTGCCAGCAGTATGGGGACGTACAATGAGCAGTTCTTC. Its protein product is CASSMGTYNEQFF.

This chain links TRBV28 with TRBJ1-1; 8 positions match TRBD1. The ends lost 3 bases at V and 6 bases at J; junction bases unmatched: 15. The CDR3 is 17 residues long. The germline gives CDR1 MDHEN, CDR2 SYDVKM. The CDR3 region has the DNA TGTGCCAGCAGTTTCCTTTTCGCCGACAGGGGAGGCGCTGAAGCTTTCTTT. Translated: CASSFLFADRGGAEAFF.

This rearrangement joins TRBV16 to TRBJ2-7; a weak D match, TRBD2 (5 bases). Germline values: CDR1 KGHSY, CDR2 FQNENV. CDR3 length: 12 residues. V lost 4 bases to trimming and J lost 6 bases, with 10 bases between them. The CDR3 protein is CASSPGTPEQYF. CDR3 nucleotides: TGTGCCAGCAGCCCGGGAACCCCCGAGCAGTACTTC. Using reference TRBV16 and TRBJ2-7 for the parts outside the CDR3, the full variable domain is GEEVAQTPKHLVRGEGQKAKLYCAPIKGHSYVFWYQQVLKNEFKFLISFQNENVFDETGMPKERFSAKCLPNSPCSLEIQATKLEDSAVYFCASSPGTPEQYFGPGTRLTVT.

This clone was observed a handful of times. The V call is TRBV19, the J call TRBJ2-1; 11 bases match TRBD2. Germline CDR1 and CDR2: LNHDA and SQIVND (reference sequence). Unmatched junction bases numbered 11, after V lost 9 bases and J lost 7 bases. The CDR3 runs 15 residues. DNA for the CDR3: TGTGCCAGCATGCAACTAGCGGGAGATTTAAATGAGCAGTTCTTC. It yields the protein CASMQLAGDLNEQFF.

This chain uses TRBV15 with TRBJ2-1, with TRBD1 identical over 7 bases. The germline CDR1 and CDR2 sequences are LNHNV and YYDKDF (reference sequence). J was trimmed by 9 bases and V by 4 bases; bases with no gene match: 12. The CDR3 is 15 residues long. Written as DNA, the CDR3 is TGTGCCACCAGCATGGGGACAGTGCCAACGGGTGAGCAGTTCTTC. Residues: CATSMGTVPTGEQFF.

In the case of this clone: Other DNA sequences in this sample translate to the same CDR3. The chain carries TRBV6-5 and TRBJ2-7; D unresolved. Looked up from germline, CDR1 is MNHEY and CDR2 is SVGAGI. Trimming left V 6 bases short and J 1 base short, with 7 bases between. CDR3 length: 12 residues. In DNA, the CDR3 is TGTGCCAGCAGCTCGGATTCCTACGAGCAGTACTTC. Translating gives CASSSDSYEQYF.

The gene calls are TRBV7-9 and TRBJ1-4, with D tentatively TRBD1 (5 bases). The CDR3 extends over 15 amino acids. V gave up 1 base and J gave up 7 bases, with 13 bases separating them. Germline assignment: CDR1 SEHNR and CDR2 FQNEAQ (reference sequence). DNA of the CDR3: TGTGCCAGCAGCTTAGGATGGGGGGGAGCTGAAAAACTGTTTTTT. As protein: CASSLGWGGAEKLFF.

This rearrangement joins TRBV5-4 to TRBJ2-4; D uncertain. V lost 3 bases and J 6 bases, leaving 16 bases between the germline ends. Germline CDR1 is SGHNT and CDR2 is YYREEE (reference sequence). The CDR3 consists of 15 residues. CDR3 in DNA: TGTGCCAGCAGCTCGATCGAGAATGGCCCAAACATTCAGTACTTC. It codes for CASSSIENGPNIQYF. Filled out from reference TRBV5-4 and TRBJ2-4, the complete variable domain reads ETGVTQSPTHLIKTRGQQVTLRCSSQSGHNTVSWYQQALGQGPQFIFQYYREEENGRGNFPPRFSGLQFPNYSSELNVNALELDDSALYLCASSSIENGPNIQYFGAGTRLSVL.

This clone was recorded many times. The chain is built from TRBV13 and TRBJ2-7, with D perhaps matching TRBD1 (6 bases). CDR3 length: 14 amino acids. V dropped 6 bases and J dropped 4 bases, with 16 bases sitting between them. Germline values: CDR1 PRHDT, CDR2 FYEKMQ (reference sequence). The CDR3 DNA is TGTGCCAGCAGTTTTGGGGACACCTATTACGAGCAGTACTTC. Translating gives CASSFGDTYYEQYF.

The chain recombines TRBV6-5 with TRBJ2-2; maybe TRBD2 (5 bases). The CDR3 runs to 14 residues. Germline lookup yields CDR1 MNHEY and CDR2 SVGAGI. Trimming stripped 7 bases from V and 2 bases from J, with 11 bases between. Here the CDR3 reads CASTPDLNTGELFF. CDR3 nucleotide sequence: TGTGCCAGCACCCCGGACTTAAACACCGGGGAGCTGTTTTTT.

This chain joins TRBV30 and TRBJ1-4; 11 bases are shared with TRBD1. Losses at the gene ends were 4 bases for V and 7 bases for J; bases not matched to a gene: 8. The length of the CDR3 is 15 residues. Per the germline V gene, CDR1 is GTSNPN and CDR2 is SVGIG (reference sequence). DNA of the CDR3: TGTGCCTGGAATCTTCGGGGGACAGGGGGTGAAAAACTGTTTTTT. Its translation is CAWNLRGTGGEKLFF.

CDR3 coding DNA: TGTGCCATCAGAGAGGGACTAGCGGGAGGGCCCGACACCGGGGAGCTGTTTTTT. Protein: CAIREGLAGGPDTGELFF. The chain joins TRBV10-3 to TRBJ2-2; 16 bases map to TRBD2. Germline CDR1 reads ENHRY; CDR2 reads SYGVKD. The ends lost 6 bases at V and 3 bases at J; junction bases unmatched: 7. This CDR3 is 18 amino acids long.

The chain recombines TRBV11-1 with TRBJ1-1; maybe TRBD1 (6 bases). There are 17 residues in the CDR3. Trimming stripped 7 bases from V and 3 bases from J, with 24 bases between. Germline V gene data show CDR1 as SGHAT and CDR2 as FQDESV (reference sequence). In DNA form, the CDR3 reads TGTGCCAGCACCTTTGCCCCCTCTACAGGGTTTCACACTGAAGCTTTCTTT. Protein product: CASTFAPSTGFHTEAFF.

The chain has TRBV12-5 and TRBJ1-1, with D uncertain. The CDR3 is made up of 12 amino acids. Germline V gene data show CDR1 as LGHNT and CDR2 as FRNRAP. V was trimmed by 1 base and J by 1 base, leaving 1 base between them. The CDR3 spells CASGLENTEAFF. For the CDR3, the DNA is TGTGCTAGTGGTTTGGAGAACACTGAAGCTTTCTTT. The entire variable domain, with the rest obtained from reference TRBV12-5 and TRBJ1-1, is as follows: DARVTQTPRHKVTEMGQEVTMRCQPILGHNTVFWYRQTMMQGLELLAYFRNRAPLDDSGMPKDRFSAEMPDATLATLKIQPSEPRDSAVYFCASGLENTEAFFGQGTRLTVV.

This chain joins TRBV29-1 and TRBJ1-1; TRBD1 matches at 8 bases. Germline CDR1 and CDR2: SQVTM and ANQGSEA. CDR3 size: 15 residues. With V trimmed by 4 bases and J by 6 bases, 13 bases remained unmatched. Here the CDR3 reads CSVGTGTLWDSEAFF. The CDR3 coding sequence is TGCAGCGTTGGGACAGGGACTCTCTGGGACTCTGAAGCTTTCTTT.

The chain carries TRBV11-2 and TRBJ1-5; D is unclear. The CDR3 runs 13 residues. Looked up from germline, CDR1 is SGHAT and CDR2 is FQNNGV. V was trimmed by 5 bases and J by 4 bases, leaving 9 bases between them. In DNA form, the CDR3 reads TGTGCCAGCAGCGCAGAGTGGAATCAGCCCCAGCATTTT. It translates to CASSAEWNQPQHF.

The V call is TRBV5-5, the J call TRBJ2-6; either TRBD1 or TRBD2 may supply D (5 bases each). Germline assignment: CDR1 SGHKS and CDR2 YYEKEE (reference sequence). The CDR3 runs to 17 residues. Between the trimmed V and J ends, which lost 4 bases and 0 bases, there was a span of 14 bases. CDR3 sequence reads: CASSVGTLISGANVLTF. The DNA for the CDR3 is TGTGCCAGCAGCGTCGGGACGCTTATCTCTGGGGCCAACGTCCTGACTTTC.

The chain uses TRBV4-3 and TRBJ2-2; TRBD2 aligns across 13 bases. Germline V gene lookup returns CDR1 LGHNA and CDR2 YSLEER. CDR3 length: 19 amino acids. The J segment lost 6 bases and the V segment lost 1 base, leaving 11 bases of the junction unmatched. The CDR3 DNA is TGCGCCAGCAGCCAAGGGCAAACTAGCGGGGGGGTGTTAGCCGGGGAGCTGTTTTTT. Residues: CASSQGQTSGGVLAGELFF.

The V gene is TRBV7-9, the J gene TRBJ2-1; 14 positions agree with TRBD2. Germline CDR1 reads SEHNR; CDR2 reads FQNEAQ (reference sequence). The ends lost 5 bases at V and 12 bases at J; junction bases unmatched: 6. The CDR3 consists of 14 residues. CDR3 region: CASSPGTSGSGQFF. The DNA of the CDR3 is TGTGCCAGCAGCCCTGGGACTAGCGGGAGTGGGCAGTTCTTC.

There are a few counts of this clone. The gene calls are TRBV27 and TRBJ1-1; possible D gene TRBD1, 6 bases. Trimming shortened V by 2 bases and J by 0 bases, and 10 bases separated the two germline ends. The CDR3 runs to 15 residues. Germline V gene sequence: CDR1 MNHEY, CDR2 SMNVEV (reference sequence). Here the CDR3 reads CASSLMQGMNTEAFF. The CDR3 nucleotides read TGTGCCAGCAGTTTAATGCAGGGGATGAACACTGAAGCTTTCTTT.

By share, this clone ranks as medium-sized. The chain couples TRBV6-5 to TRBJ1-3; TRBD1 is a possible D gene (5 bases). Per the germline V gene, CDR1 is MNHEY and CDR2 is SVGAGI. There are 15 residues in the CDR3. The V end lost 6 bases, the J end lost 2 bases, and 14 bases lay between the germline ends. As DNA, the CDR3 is TGTGCCAGCAGATTTGGGGGTAATACTGGAAACACCATATATTTT. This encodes CASRFGGNTGNTIYF.

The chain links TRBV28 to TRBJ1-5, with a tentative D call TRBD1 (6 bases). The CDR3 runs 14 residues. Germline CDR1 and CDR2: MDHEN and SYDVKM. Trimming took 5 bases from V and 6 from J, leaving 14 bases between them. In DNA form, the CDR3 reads TGTGCCAGCAGTCTCAGGGGAGTGGGTCAGCCCCAGCATTTT. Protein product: CASSLRGVGQPQHF.

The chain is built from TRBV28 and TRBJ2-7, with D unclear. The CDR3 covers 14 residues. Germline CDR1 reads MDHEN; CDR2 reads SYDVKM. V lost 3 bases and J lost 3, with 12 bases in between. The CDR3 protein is CASSLTGPYYEQYF. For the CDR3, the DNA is TGTGCCAGCAGTTTGACGGGCCCCTACTACGAGCAGTACTTC. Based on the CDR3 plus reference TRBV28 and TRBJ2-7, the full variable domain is DVKVTQSSRYLVKRTGEKVFLECVQDMDHENMFWYRQDPGLGLRLIYFSYDVKMKEKGDIPEGYSVSREKKERFSLILESASTNQTSMYLCASSLTGPYYEQYFGPGTRLTVT.